One and the same sample provided the 9 T cell receptor beta chains below, sequenced in a study of cytomegalovirus exposure and HLA in healthy donors (dated by TCRdb to the late 2010s). Library creation used the immunoSEQ multiplex PCR assay. The multiplex PCR relied on a mix of 60 forward primers for TCR Vbeta segments and 13 reverse primers for TCR Jbeta segments. In its TCRdb copy, this immuneACCESS table keeps in-frame sequences only and misses some clones. Where compared with another copy, unresolved V genes explain less than half of these, and the others have no known cause. The sample contains about 170,000 clones, around three quarters of them found a single time. The ten largest clones represent 2% to 2.5% of the sample. The sequenced sample was PBMCs. Every receptor here comes from a woman aged 30 to 39 in good health and CMV-seropositive.

The chain links TRBV10-3 to TRBJ1-2, with 9 bases matching TRBD1. The CDR3 runs 16 residues. V dropped 10 bases and J dropped 4; count of bases not matched to a gene: 16. Looked up from germline, CDR1 is ENHRY and CDR2 is SYGVKD. In DNA form, the CDR3 reads TGTGCCACCTTGAGGGGGACAGGGTCATCGGGCTATGGCTACACCTTC. Its translation is CATLRGTGSSGYGYTF.

CDR3 sequence (DNA): TGTGCCAGCAGACCGGGACAGGGGACGAACACTGAAGCTTTCTTT. Amino acid sequence: CASRPGQGTNTEAFF. The chain couples TRBV27 to TRBJ1-1; 10 bases line up with TRBD1. The CDR3 is 15 amino acids. CDR1 and CDR2 from the germline V gene are MNHEY and SMNVEV (reference sequence). V shed 6 bases and J 1 base; nucleotides not matched to a gene: 5.

This clone appeared once. The rearrangement joins TRBV10-3 to TRBJ1-1; D gene unclear. The germline gives CDR1 ENHRY, CDR2 SYGVKD. The length of the CDR3 is 14 residues. V lost 0 bases to trimming and J lost 3 bases, with 8 bases between them. CDR3 residues: CAISESPTYTEAFF. CDR3 DNA: TGTGCCATCAGTGAGTCGCCTACGTACACTGAAGCTTTCTTT.

This clone turned up a few times. The rearrangement links TRBV27 to TRBJ1-6, with 7 bases lining up with TRBD1. From germline, CDR1 is MNHEY and CDR2 SMNVEV (reference sequence). The CDR3 is 18 amino acids. V lost 5 bases, J lost 0 bases, and 10 bases stayed unmatched. The CDR3 region is CASSPLTGVSSYNSPLHF. In DNA, the CDR3 is TGTGCCAGCAGTCCACTCACAGGGGTCAGCTCCTATAATTCACCCCTCCACTTT.

The chain has TRBV7-9 and TRBJ2-2, with D uncertain. V was pared by 0 bases and J by 4 bases, with 12 bases between. Per germline, CDR1 SEHNR and CDR2 FQNEAQ (reference sequence). The CDR3 extends over 16 amino acids. This CDR3 reads CASSLARGTGTGELFF. CDR3 coding DNA: TGTGCCAGCAGCTTAGCGCGAGGTACCGGCACCGGGGAGCTGTTTTTT. The full variable domain, with the rest looked up from reference TRBV7-9 and TRBJ2-2, is DTGVSQNPRHKITKRGQNVTFRCDPISEHNRLYWYRQTLGQGPEFLTYFQNEAQLEKSRLLSDRFSAERPKGSFSTLEIQRTEQGDSAMYLCASSLARGTGTGELFFGEGSRLTVL.

The rearrangement joins TRBV10-3 to TRBJ2-1, with 11 positions matching TRBD2. J was trimmed by 7 bases and V by 3 bases; bases with no gene match: 8. This CDR3 is 16 amino acids long. CDR1 and CDR2 (germline): ENHRY, SYGVKD. This CDR3 reads CAISDQLAGDRNEQFF. The CDR3 DNA reads as TGTGCCATCAGTGACCAACTAGCGGGGGACCGGAATGAGCAGTTCTTC.

The chain employs TRBV7-9 and TRBJ1-1; D might be TRBD1 (5 bases). Looked up from germline, CDR1 is SEHNR and CDR2 is FQNEAQ (reference sequence). The CDR3 consists of 13 residues. Between the trimmed V and J ends, which lost 5 bases and 2 bases, there was a span of 9 bases. For the CDR3, the DNA is TGTGCCAGCAGCCCACAGGCTAACACTGAAGCTTTCTTT. It translates to CASSPQANTEAFF.

The CDR3 nucleotides read TGCGCCAGCAGTCAATCGTTGGTAGCGGGGACGAACTCCTACAATGAGCAGTTCTTC. It is translated as CASSQSLVAGTNSYNEQFF. This sequence joins TRBV23-1 and TRBJ2-1, with 8 positions matching TRBD2. TRBV23-1 is reported as an ORF; its role is uncertain. The CDR3 is 19 residues long. V was clipped by 0 bases and J by 0 bases; unmatched bases: 10.

This clone was picked up a small number of times. The V gene is TRBV27, the J gene TRBJ1-6, with 9 nucleotides matching TRBD1. V dropped 5 bases and J dropped 8; count of bases not matched to a gene: 7. The CDR3 spans 15 residues. Per germline, CDR1 MNHEY and CDR2 SMNVEV (reference sequence). DNA of the CDR3: TGTGCCAGCAGTCAATCACAGGGGGCGCATTCACCCCTCCACTTT. Protein sequence: CASSQSQGAHSPLHF.